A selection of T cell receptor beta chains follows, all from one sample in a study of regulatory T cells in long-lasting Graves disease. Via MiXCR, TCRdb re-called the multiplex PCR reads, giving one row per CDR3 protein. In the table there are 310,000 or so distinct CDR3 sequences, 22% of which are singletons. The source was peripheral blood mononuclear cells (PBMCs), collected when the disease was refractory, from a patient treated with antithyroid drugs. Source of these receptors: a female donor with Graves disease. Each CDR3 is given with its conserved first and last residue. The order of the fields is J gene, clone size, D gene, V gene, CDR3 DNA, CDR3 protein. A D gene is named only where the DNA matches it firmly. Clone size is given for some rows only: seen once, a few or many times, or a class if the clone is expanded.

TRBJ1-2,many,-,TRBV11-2,TGTGCCAGCAGCTCAGAAAAAAGGGGCTACACCTTC,CASSSEKRGYTF
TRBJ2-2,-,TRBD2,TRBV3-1,TGTGCCAGCAGCCGGGCTAGCGGAACCGGGGAGCTGTTTTTT,CASSRASGTGELFF
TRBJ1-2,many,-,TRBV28,TGTGCCACTGACGCTAACAGGGCGGGCTACACCTTC,CATDANRAGYTF
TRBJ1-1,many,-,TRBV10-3,TGTGCCATCAGTGGAAACACTGAAGCTTTCTTT,CAISGNTEAFF
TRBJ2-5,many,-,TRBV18,TGTGCCAGCTCCGCGTTGGGGTTTCAAGAGACCCAGTACTTC,CASSALGFQETQYF
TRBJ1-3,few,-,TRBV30,TGTGCCTGGAGTGGCGACTCCCATGGAAACACCATATATTTT,CAWSGDSHGNTIYF
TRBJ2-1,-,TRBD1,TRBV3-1,TGTGCCAGCAGCCAAGGGGACAGAAAGCCCACTTACAATGAGCAGTTCTTC,CASSQGDRKPTYNEQFF
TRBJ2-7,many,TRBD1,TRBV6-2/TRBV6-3,TGTGCCAGCCCAGTGCGGAGTACAGGGGGCAAGGGATACGAGCAGTACTTC,CASPVRSTGGKGYEQYF
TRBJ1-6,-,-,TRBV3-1,TGTGCCAGCAGCCCCAAAGGGTTGTATTCACCCCTCCACTTT,CASSPKGLYSPLHF
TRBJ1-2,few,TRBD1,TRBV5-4,TGTGCCAGCAGCTTGGGGACAGGGGAAACCTATGGCTACACCTTC,CASSLGTGETYGYTF
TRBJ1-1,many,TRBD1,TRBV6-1,TGTGCCAGCAGTCCCCGACAGGGGACCTTTGGGACTGAAGCTTTCTTT,CASSPRQGTFGTEAFF
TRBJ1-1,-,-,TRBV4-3,TGCGCCAGCAGCCAAGATCCAGAAAACACTGAAGCTTTCTTT,CASSQDPENTEAFF
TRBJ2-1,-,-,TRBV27,TGTGCCAGCAGGCTGACTAGTAAGAATGAGCAGTTCTTC,CASRLTSKNEQFF
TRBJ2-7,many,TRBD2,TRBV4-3,TGCGCCAGCAGCCGAGACCTGATAACTAGCGGGTTTGCACACGAGCAGTACTTC,CASSRDLITSGFAHEQYF
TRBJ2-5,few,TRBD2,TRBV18,TGTGCCAGCTCACCAGGGACTAGAGAAGAGCAGTACTTC,CASSPGTREEQYF
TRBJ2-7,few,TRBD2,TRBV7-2,TGTGCCAGCAGCTACAGACTAGCGCCGGACGAGCAGTACTTC,CASSYRLAPDEQYF
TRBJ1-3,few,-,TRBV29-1,TGCAGCGTTGTGGCAAGCTCTGGAAACACCATATATTTT,CSVVASSGNTIYF
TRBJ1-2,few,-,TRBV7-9,TGTGCCAGCAGCTTTTATCTGCAGGGGACCGGCTATGGCTACACCTTC,CASSFYLQGTGYGYTF
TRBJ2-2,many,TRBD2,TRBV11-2,TGTGCCAGCAGCCAGTGGGGGGGGCTAGCGGGAGCTCACGGGGAGCTGTTTTTT,CASSQWGGLAGAHGELFF
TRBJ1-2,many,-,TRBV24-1,TGTGCCACCAGTGATTTTCAGCAGGCGTATGGCTACACCTTC,CATSDFQQAYGYTF
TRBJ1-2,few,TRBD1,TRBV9,TGTGCCAGCAGCGCCGACCCAGGGACAGGGCGACATTATGGCTACACCTTC,CASSADPGTGRHYGYTF
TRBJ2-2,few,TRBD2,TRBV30,TGTGCCTGGAGTGGCGGGGGGGATGGAACCGGGGAGCTGTTTTTT,CAWSGGGDGTGELFF
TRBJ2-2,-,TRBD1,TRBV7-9,TGTGCCAGCAGCTTAGCCGAGGGACAGGGAAACACCGGGGAGCTGTTTTTT,CASSLAEGQGNTGELFF
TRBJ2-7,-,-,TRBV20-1,TGCAGTGCTAGAGATCCTCATATATCGGTTGCCTACGAGCAGTACTTC,CSARDPHISVAYEQYF
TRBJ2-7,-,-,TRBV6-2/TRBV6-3,TGTGCCAGCAATTACCAGAGGGAGTCGTCCTACGAGCAGTACTTC,CASNYQRESSYEQYF
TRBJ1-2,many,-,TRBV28,TGTGCCAGCAGTTATTTAGCAGAAGGAAGCTATGGCTACACCTTC,CASSYLAEGSYGYTF
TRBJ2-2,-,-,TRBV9,TGTGCCAGCAGCCCGAGCGGACATAACACCGGGGAGCTGTTTTTT,CASSPSGHNTGELFF
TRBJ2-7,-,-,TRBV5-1,TGCGCCAGCAGCTTGGTCTCGGGGACCTACGAGCAGTACTTC,CASSLVSGTYEQYF
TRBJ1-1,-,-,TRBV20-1,TGCAGTGCTAGAGTATGGGGGGACACTGAAGCTTTCTTT,CSARVWGDTEAFF
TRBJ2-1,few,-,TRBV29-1,TGCAGCGTTGCCACCTACAATGAGCAGTTCTTC,CSVATYNEQFF
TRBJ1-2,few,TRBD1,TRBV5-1,TGCGCCAGCGATTGGGGACAGGGGGATGGCTACACCTTC,CASDWGQGDGYTF
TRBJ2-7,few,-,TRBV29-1,TGCAGCGTTGGGACGTATAGCTCCTACGAGCAGTACTTC,CSVGTYSSYEQYF
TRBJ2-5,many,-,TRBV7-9,TGTGCCAGCAGCTTGCAGGGTGGGAAAGAGACCCAGTACTTC,CASSLQGGKETQYF
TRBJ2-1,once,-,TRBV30,TGTGCCTGGGGTCCAGGGTGGGCATCCAATGAGCAGTTCTTC,CAWGPGWASNEQFF
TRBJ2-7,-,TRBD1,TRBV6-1,TGTGCCAGCCGGAACCCAACAGGGGCAGGCGAGCAGTACTTC,CASRNPTGAGEQYF
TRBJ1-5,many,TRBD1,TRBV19,TGTGCCAGTAGTACCGGACAGGGGCAGCCCCAGCATTTT,CASSTGQGQPQHF
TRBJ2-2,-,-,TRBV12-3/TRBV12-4,TGTGCCAGCAGTTTAAGACAGCAAAACACCGGGGAGCTGTTTTTT,CASSLRQQNTGELFF
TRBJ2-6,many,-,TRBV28,TGTGCCTCCATCCGAACTGGGGCCAACGTCCTGACTTTC,CASIRTGANVLTF
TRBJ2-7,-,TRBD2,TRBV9,TGTGCCAGCAGCGCCAGCGGGAGTCCTGCCTACGAGCAGTACTTC,CASSASGSPAYEQYF
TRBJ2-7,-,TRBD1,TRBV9,TGTGCCAGCAGCGTAGACGGGACAGGGCTCGGCAACGAGCAGTACTTC,CASSVDGTGLGNEQYF
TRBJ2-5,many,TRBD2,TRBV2,TGTGCCAGCAGTAAGGGACTAGCGGGAACCCAAGAGACCCAGTACTTC,CASSKGLAGTQETQYF
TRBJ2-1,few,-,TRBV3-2,TGTGCCAGCAGTCGGGCCTTCACAGGGGGCTCCTACAATGAGCAGTTCTTC,CASSRAFTGGSYNEQFF
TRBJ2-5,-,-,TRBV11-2,TGTGCCAGCAGCTTAGTGCCGGGGACCGAAGGAGAGACCCAGTACTTC,CASSLVPGTEGETQYF
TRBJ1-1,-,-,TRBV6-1,TGTGCCAGCAAGCGGAAGGGGGACACTGAAGCTTTCTTT,CASKRKGDTEAFF
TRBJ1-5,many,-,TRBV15,TGTGCCACCAGCAGAGAAGGGTTTAATCAGCCCCAGCATTTT,CATSREGFNQPQHF
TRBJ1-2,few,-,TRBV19,TGTGCCAGTAGTATAAGAACGGACTATGGCTACACCTTC,CASSIRTDYGYTF
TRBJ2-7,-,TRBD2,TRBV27,TGTGCCAGCGGTTTCCGCGGGAGGGCCCACGAGCAGTACTTC,CASGFRGRAHEQYF